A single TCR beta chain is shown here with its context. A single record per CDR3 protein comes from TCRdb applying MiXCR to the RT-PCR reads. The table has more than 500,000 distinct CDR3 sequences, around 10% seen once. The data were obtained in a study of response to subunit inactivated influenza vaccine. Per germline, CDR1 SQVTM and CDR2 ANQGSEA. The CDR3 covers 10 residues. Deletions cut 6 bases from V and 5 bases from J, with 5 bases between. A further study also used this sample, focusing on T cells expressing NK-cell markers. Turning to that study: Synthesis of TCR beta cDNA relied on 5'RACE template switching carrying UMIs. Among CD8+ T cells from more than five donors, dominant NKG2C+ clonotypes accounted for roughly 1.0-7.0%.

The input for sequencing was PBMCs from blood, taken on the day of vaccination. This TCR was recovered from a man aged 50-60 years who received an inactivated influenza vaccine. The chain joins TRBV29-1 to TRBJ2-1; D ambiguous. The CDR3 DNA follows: TGCAGCGTCAGCGACAATGAGCAGTTCTTC. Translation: CSVSDNEQFF.